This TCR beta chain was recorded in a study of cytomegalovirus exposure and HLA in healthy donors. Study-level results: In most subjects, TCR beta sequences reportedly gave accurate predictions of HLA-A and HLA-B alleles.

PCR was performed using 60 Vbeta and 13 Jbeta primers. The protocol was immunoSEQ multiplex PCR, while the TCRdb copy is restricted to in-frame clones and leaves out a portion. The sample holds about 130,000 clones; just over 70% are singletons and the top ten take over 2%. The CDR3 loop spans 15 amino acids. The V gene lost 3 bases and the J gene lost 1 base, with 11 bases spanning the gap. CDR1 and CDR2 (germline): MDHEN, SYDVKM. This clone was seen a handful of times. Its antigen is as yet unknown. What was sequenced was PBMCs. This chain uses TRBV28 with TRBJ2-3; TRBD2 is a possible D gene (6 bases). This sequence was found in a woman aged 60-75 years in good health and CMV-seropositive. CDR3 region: CASSFIASGTDTQYF. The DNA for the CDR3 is TGTGCCAGCAGTTTCATAGCTAGCGGCACAGATACGCAGTATTTT.